This passage covers 6 T cell receptor beta chains from one sample sequenced in a study of blood T cell repertoires in COVID-19. Generated by immunoSEQ multiplex PCR, the TCRdb table keeps only in-frame clones and is missing some. The data show 350,000 or so clones, with roughly 87% seen just once and 3.9% held by the top ten. Material: peripheral blood. The receptors stem from a woman aged 55-69 years with COVID-19, enrolled during active disease.

This clone occurred a few times. The chain has TRBV9 and TRBJ2-3, with 9 positions matching TRBD1. J was trimmed by 8 bases and V by 3 bases; bases with no gene match: 4. CDR3 length equals 13 residues. Looked up from germline, CDR1 is SGDLS and CDR2 is YYNGEE. The CDR3 nucleotides are TGTGCCAGCAGCGCATCGGACAGGGGTACGCAGTATTTT. Its translation: CASSASDRGTQYF.

The J gene is TRBJ2-1, the V gene TRBV19; no definite D call. The CDR3 consists of 15 residues. V was cut by 6 bases and J by 4 bases, with 16 bases left in between. Germline CDR1 LNHDA, CDR2 SQIVND (reference sequence). The CDR3 DNA is TGTGCCAGTAGACGCCGGGTCGATTCTTACAATGAGCAGTTCTTC. This gives the protein CASRRRVDSYNEQFF.

The rearrangement joins TRBV30 to TRBJ2-7; D gene uncertain. The length of the CDR3 is 15 residues. V lost 3 bases and J 7 bases, leaving 22 bases between the germline ends. Germline V lookup: CDR1 GTSNPN, CDR2 SVGIG (reference sequence). The CDR3 loop reads CAWRVEATALREQYF. As DNA, the CDR3 is TGTGCCTGGAGGGTCGAGGCCACCGCCTTGAGGGAGCAGTACTTC.

The chain's CDR3 is CASSPYVSNTEAFF. The DNA of the CDR3 is TGTGCCAGCTCACCTTATGTGTCGAACACTGAAGCTTTCTTT. The chain recombines TRBV18 with TRBJ1-1; no firm D call. The CDR3 is made up of 14 amino acids. Germline CDR1 and CDR2: KGHSH and LQKENI. Trimming stripped 3 bases from V and 1 base from J, with 9 bases between.

The chain joins TRBV19 to TRBJ1-1; possible D gene TRBD1, 5 bases. Germline CDR1 and CDR2: LNHDA and SQIVND (reference sequence). Trimming left V 5 bases short and J 1 base short, with 14 bases between. The CDR3 totals 15 residues. The CDR3 DNA follows: TGTGCCAGTAGTGTTCCGGGCGGGGGGAACACTGAAGCTTTCTTT. Amino acids: CASSVPGGGNTEAFF.

V usage is TRBV27 and J usage is TRBJ1-4, with D uncertain. CDR1 MNHEY and CDR2 SMNVEV come from the germline V gene (reference sequence). The ends were cut back, 4 bases at V and 4 bases at J, with 7 bases in the middle. The CDR3 is 13 amino acids. DNA of the CDR3: TGTGCCAGCAGTTCGGAGCTTAATGAAAAACTGTTTTTT. As protein: CASSSELNEKLFF.